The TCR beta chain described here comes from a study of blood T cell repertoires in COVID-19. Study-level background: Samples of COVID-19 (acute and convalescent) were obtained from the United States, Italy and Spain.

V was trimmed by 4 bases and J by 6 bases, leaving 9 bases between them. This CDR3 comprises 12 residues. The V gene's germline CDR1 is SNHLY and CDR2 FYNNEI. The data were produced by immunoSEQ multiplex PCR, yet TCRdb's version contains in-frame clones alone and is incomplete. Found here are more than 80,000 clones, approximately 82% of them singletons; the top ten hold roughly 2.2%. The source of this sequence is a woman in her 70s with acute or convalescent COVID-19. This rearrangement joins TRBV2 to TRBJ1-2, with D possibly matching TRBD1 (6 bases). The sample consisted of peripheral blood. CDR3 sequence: CASSGRGHGYTF. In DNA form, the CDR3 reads TGTGCCAGCAGTGGCAGGGGCCATGGCTACACCTTC.